The 30 T cell receptor beta chains below all came from one sample that was sequenced in a study of T cells in Graves' hyperthyroidism and ophthalmopathy. Amplification targeted TCR beta CDR3 regions from RNA transcripts. A set of HTBI primers served as the primers for a first-round RT-PCR of the TCR CDR3. MiXCR, run by TCRdb on the multiplex PCR reads, gives a single entry per CDR3 protein. The sample lists roughly 520,000 distinct CDR3 sequences; around 24% were seen once. The sample taken for sequencing was blood. The origin of the receptors is a woman younger than 45 with Graves' ophthalmopathy.

This clonotype was seen repeatedly, ten times or more. The V gene is TRBV12-3 or TRBV12-4, the J gene TRBJ2-2; 9 bases are shared with TRBD2. There are 17 residues in the CDR3. V trimming: 8 bases; J trimming: 2 bases; junction bases outside the gene matches: 12. The CDR3 here is CASYLGLAGPNTGELFF. CDR3 nucleotide sequence: TGTGCCAGCTACTTAGGTCTAGCGGGACCCAACACCGGGGAGCTGTTTTTT.

At least ten counts were recorded for this clonotype. The CDR3 bases are TGTGCCACCAGCAGAGTGGATCGTGGCTATCAGCCCCAGCATTTT. Encoded protein: CATSRVDRGYQPQHF. The chain uses TRBV15 and TRBJ1-5; D is undetermined. The CDR3 totals 15 residues. The V and J ends lost 1 base and 5 bases respectively, with 12 bases between them. Germline V lookup: CDR1 LNHNV, CDR2 YYDKDF (reference sequence).

The chain couples TRBV6-2 or TRBV6-3 to TRBJ1-5; D not certain. Between the trimmed V and J ends, which lost 4 bases and 6 bases, there was a span of 10 bases. The CDR3 sequence is 13 residues long. Germline CDR1 and CDR2: MNHEY and SVGEGT. The CDR3 sequence is CASSSGLSQPQHF. As DNA, the CDR3 is TGTGCCAGCAGTTCCGGTCTCTCTCAGCCCCAGCATTTT.

The rearrangement links TRBV10-3 to TRBJ1-2; D uncertain. Per the germline V gene, CDR1 is ENHRY and CDR2 is SYGVKD. V was clipped by 2 bases and J by 9 bases, with 10 bases between them. This CDR3 spans 12 amino acids. The CDR3 here is CAISEVLNSYTF. CDR3 coding DNA: TGTGCCATCAGTGAGGTCCTCAACAGCTACACCTTC.

This sequence joins TRBV28 and TRBJ2-5; D gene ambiguous. The CDR3 is 11 residues long. Germline CDR1 and CDR2: MDHEN and SYDVKM. V was shortened by 7 bases and J by 5 bases, with 8 bases between the two germline ends. The CDR3 DNA follows: TGTGCCAGCACCTCCCGGGAGACCCAGTACTTC. Translating gives CASTSRETQYF.

In this sample, this clonotype turned up many times. V is TRBV11-2 and J is TRBJ1-6, with a possible D match to TRBD1 (5 bases). CDR1 is SGHAT and CDR2 is FQNNGV in the germline V gene. The V gene lost 5 bases and the J gene lost 8 bases, with 19 bases spanning the gap. This CDR3 has 16 residues. The CDR3 spells CASSRTWRVGDSPLHF. CDR3 nucleotides: TGTGCCAGCAGCAGGACCTGGCGTGTGGGGGATTCACCCCTCCACTTT.

The chain uses TRBV29-1 and TRBJ1-1; 7 bases match TRBD1. V lost 4 bases, J lost 4 bases, and 6 bases stayed unmatched. The CDR3 has 13 residues. Per germline, CDR1 SQVTM and CDR2 ANQGSEA. In DNA form, the CDR3 reads TGCAGCGTTGGAAAGGGGGCGGCCACTGAAGCTTTCTTT. Its protein product is CSVGKGAATEAFF.

Many counts were recorded for this clonotype. This chain connects TRBV6-1 to TRBJ1-1; the D is unclear. The CDR3 consists of 17 residues. Trimming removed 3 bases from V and 1 base from J, with 18 bases in between. Germline-derived CDR1 and CDR2 are MNHNS and SASEGT. DNA of the CDR3: TGTGCCAGCAGTGATGTTAGGTTAAGGAGGAAGAACACTGAAGCTTTCTTT. This encodes CASSDVRLRRKNTEAFF.

The gene calls are TRBV2 and TRBJ2-2; TRBD2 aligns across 10 bases. V trimming: 5 bases; J trimming: 4 bases; junction bases outside the gene matches: 7. CDR3 length: 16 amino acids. The V gene's germline CDR1 is SNHLY and CDR2 FYNNEI. CDR3 nucleotide sequence: TGTGCCAGCAGTACTACTAGCGGGACGCCCACCGGGGAGCTGTTTTTT. Its translation: CASSTTSGTPTGELFF.

The rearrangement joins TRBV7-8 to TRBJ2-7; TRBD2 agrees at 12 bases. This CDR3 is built from 15 residues. CDR1 is SGHVS, CDR2 FQNEAQ, per germline. Trimming at V came to 1 base and at J to 7 bases, leaving 5 bases not matched to a gene. CDR3 in amino acids: CASSLGLAGVGEQYF. CDR3 nucleotides: TGTGCCAGCAGCTTAGGACTAGCGGGAGTAGGAGAGCAGTACTTC.

This clonotype was seen repeatedly, ten times or more. The V gene is TRBV7-3, the J gene TRBJ1-1; a possible D gene is TRBD1 (6 bases). Looked up from germline, CDR1 is SGHTA and CDR2 is FQGTGA. This CDR3 is built from 14 residues. The V and J ends lost 3 bases and 6 bases respectively, with 14 bases between them. Here the CDR3 DNA reads TGTGCCAGCAGCTTGGGTTTGGGGGGCGCTGAAGCTTTCTTT. This gives the protein CASSLGLGGAEAFF.

This clonotype was picked up many times. The genes are TRBV28 and TRBJ1-5; D ambiguous. Per the germline V gene, CDR1 is MDHEN and CDR2 is SYDVKM. CDR3 length: 11 amino acids. V was cut by 6 bases and J by 9 bases, with 9 bases left in between. The CDR3 reads CASSLNWPQHF. The CDR3 region has the DNA TGTGCCAGCAGCCTTAATTGGCCCCAGCATTTT.

The rearrangement uses TRBV7-9 and TRBJ1-1; D is unresolved. CDR1 is SEHNR, CDR2 FQNEAQ, per germline (reference sequence). Trimming cost V 1 base and J 7 bases, with 7 bases left between them. This CDR3 region has 12 residues. The DNA of the CDR3 is TGTGCCAGCAGCTTAGAAGGGTATGAAGCTTTCTTT. Residues: CASSLEGYEAFF.

Many counts were recorded for this clonotype. The chain couples TRBV28 to TRBJ1-3; 10 bases are a match to TRBD1. Germline V gene sequence: CDR1 MDHEN, CDR2 SYDVKM. Unmatched junction bases numbered 9, after V lost 4 bases and J lost 0 bases. This CDR3 is 18 amino acids long. CDR3 bases: TGTGCCAGCAGTTCCCTCCGGGACAGGGGAGGCTCTGGAAACACCATATATTTT. This gives the protein CASSSLRDRGGSGNTIYF.

This clonotype came up many times. The chain recombines TRBV20-1 with TRBJ1-2, with D maybe TRBD1 (6 bases). Germline lookup yields CDR1 DFQATT and CDR2 SNEGSKA (reference sequence). Trimming took 5 bases from V and 6 from J, leaving 13 bases between them. The CDR3 length is 12 residues. The CDR3 spells CSALGGHHGYTF. The CDR3, as DNA: TGCAGTGCTCTCGGGGGACACCATGGCTACACCTTC.

The chain carries TRBV9 and TRBJ2-2; D gene ambiguous. Trimming shortened V by 2 bases and J by 0 bases, and 8 bases separated the two germline ends. Germline CDR1 and CDR2: SGDLS and YYNGEE. The CDR3 is made up of 15 amino acids. The CDR3 DNA sequence: TGTGCCAGCAGCGTCCACAGAGCGAACACCGGGGAGCTGTTTTTT. This codes for CASSVHRANTGELFF.

V is TRBV19 and J is TRBJ1-1; 7 bases line up with TRBD1. Germline loops: CDR1 LNHDA, CDR2 SQIVND (reference sequence). The CDR3 is 13 residues long. Germline trimming cut 7 bases from V and 4 bases from J; bases unmatched to any gene: 6. CDR3 nucleotides: TGTGCCAGTACAACGGACAGGAGCACTGAAGCTTTCTTT. This gives the protein CASTTDRSTEAFF.

This clonotype was counted between two and nine times. V and J are TRBV19 and TRBJ2-6; tentative D call: TRBD1 (6 bases). Germline V gives CDR1 LNHDA, CDR2 SQIVND (reference sequence). CDR3 size: 17 residues. With 8 bases removed from V and 2 bases from J, the gap between germline ends came to 19 bases. CDR3 in amino acids: CASLRARGPTGANVLTF. CDR3 DNA: TGTGCCAGTCTACGGGCCAGGGGCCCCACTGGGGCCAACGTCCTGACTTTC.

V usage is TRBV12-3 or TRBV12-4 and J usage is TRBJ1-2, with D perhaps TRBD1 (6 bases). The CDR3 is 15 residues long. Trimming pared 5 bases from V and 1 base from J, leaving 14 bases between. The CDR3 DNA reads TGTGCCAGCAGTCCAACAGGGTACCATAACTATGGCTACACCTTC. Translation: CASSPTGYHNYGYTF.

This clonotype was counted ten times or more. The rearrangement links TRBV5-1 to TRBJ1-2; 7 bases line up with TRBD1. After removal of 5 bases from V and 7 bases from J, the junction contained 8 bases not matched to a gene. Germline CDR1 is SGHRS and CDR2 is YFSETQ. This CDR3 region has 13 residues. In DNA form, the CDR3 reads TGCGCCAGCAGTCCGACAGGGCCCGGTGGCTACACCTTC. Amino acids: CASSPTGPGGYTF.

This clonotype was counted ten times or more. This chain uses TRBV7-2 with TRBJ1-5; tentative D call: TRBD1 (5 bases). Trimming pared 5 bases from V and 6 bases from J, leaving 14 bases between. Germline CDR1 is SGHTA and CDR2 is FQGNSA. The CDR3 has 14 amino acids. The CDR3 protein is CASSEQRDVQPQHF. The CDR3 nucleotides read TGTGCCAGCAGCGAACAACGGGACGTTCAGCCCCAGCATTTT.

In its sample, this clonotype was seen many times. This sequence joins TRBV28 and TRBJ1-5; tentatively, D is TRBD1 (5 bases). The CDR3 covers 15 residues. From germline, CDR1 is MDHEN and CDR2 SYDVKM. Trimming removed 4 bases at V and 0 bases at J, with 10 bases between. CDR3 DNA: TGTGCCAGCAGTTCGGGGACCCATAGCAATCAGCCCCAGCATTTT. It specifies CASSSGTHSNQPQHF.

This clonotype was seen repeatedly, ten times or more. The V and J genes are TRBV20-1 and TRBJ2-5, with D perhaps matching TRBD1 (5 bases). The CDR3 sequence is 13 residues long. From germline, CDR1 is DFQATT and CDR2 SNEGSKA (reference sequence). Trimming shortened V by 0 bases and J by 7 bases, and 12 bases separated the two germline ends. Written as DNA, the CDR3 is TGCAGTGCTAGAGATGGGCAGGGCCGGACCCAGTACTTC. Amino acids: CSARDGQGRTQYF.

This clonotype came up many times. V usage is TRBV12-3 or TRBV12-4 and J usage is TRBJ1-5; D not resolved. The CDR3 length is 13 residues. V was trimmed by 5 bases and J by 7 bases, leaving 12 bases between them. The DNA for the CDR3 is TGTGCCAGCAGTGCCGCAGGACGCCAGCCCCAGCATTTT. Its protein product is CASSAAGRQPQHF.

At least ten counts were recorded for this clonotype. The V and J genes are TRBV30 and TRBJ2-5; D unresolved. This CDR3 is 13 amino acids long. Germline V gene sequence: CDR1 GTSNPN, CDR2 SVGIG (reference sequence). The germline V and J ends were trimmed by 4 bases and 1 base, with 10 bases remaining between them. The CDR3 here is CAWNDRLQETQYF. The CDR3 nucleotides are TGTGCCTGGAACGACCGACTCCAAGAGACCCAGTACTTC.

This clonotype was observed at least ten times. This rearrangement joins TRBV19 to TRBJ1-2; 8 nucleotides align to TRBD1. This CDR3 has 15 residues. The J segment lost 2 bases and the V segment lost 3 bases, leaving 5 bases of the junction unmatched. The V gene's germline CDR1 is LNHDA and CDR2 SQIVND (reference sequence). The CDR3 region has the DNA TGTGCCAGTAGTATGGACAGGGTGAGAAACTATGGCTACACCTTC. This translates into CASSMDRVRNYGYTF.

The rearrangement joins TRBV5-1 to TRBJ2-7, with TRBD1 matching over 7 bases. Per the germline V gene, CDR1 is SGHRS and CDR2 is YFSETQ. The CDR3 length is 15 residues. J gave up 3 bases and V 5 bases, and 11 bases lay outside the gene matches. Here the CDR3 reads CASSSPGQSIYEQYF. The CDR3 DNA follows: TGCGCCAGCAGTTCACCGGGACAGAGTATCTACGAGCAGTACTTC. Full variable domain (remainder filled in from reference TRBV5-1 and TRBJ2-7): KAGVTQTPRYLIKTRGQQVTLSCSPISGHRSVSWYQQTPGQGLQFLFEYFSETQRNKGNFPGRFSGRQFSNSRSEMNVSTLELGDSALYLCASSSPGQSIYEQYFGPGTRLTVT.

This clonotype occurred a few times. The chain links TRBV11-2 to TRBJ2-2, with TRBD2 matching over 12 bases. The germline CDR1 and CDR2 sequences are SGHAT and FQNNGV. This CDR3 region has 19 residues. After removal of 5 bases from V and 4 bases from J, the junction contained 14 bases not matched to a gene. The CDR3 sequence: CASSATNLAGGPGTGELFF. Written as DNA, the CDR3 is TGTGCCAGCAGCGCAACAAACCTAGCGGGGGGGCCTGGCACCGGGGAGCTGTTTTTT.

The sample holds many counts of this clonotype. The chain uses TRBV2 and TRBJ1-3; D is uncertain. The CDR3 is 13 amino acids. The V and J ends lost 8 bases and 0 bases respectively, with 8 bases between them. The germline gives CDR1 SNHLY, CDR2 FYNNEI. The DNA of the CDR3 is TGTGCCAGCGCCAGGAACTCTGGAAACACCATATATTTT. This codes for CASARNSGNTIYF.

The chain couples TRBV10-3 to TRBJ2-5, with 10 bases aligning to TRBD2. The CDR3 length is 16 residues. CDR1 is ENHRY, CDR2 SYGVKD, per germline. V trimming: 4 bases; J trimming: 0 bases; junction bases outside the gene matches: 5. This CDR3 is CAISGGLAGDQETQYF. The CDR3 DNA is TGTGCCATCAGTGGGGGTCTAGCGGGGGACCAAGAGACCCAGTACTTC.